Presented here are 12 T cell receptor beta chains from one specimen sequenced in a study of cytomegalovirus exposure and HLA in healthy donors. Data came from immunoSEQ multiplex PCR; TCRdb stores just in-frame clones and leaves some out. The sample lists approximately 82,000 clones, 90% to 95% occurring once. Sequencing used PBMCs. The receptor set was obtained from a woman younger than 30 in good health and CMV-seronegative.

The CDR3 spells CASSERGLAGPDPTEQFF. In DNA, the CDR3 is TGTGCCAGCAGCGAGAGGGGACTAGCGGGACCAGACCCTACTGAGCAGTTCTTC. The genes are TRBV9 and TRBJ2-1; 13 bases match TRBD2. From germline, CDR1 is SGDLS and CDR2 YYNGEE. V shed 3 bases, J shed 9 bases, and the junction held 15 bases outside the gene matches. The CDR3 loop spans 18 amino acids.

The CDR3 DNA sequence: TGTGCCAGCAGCTCCGGCGCGCAGGCTAACTATGGCTACACCTTC. Translating it yields CASSSGAQANYGYTF. This chain uses TRBV7-2 with TRBJ1-2; no clear D. V lost 4 bases and J 0 bases, leaving 12 bases between the germline ends. The CDR3 is 15 residues long. Germline V lookup: CDR1 SGHTA, CDR2 FQGNSA.

The chain couples TRBV10-3 to TRBJ2-1, with 11 nucleotides matching TRBD1. The V gene end was trimmed by 10 bases and the J gene end by 6 bases; junction bases not matched to a gene: 5. This CDR3 region has 13 residues. The germline V gene encodes CDR1 ENHRY and CDR2 SYGVKD. CDR3 loop: CATGTGGINEQFF. The DNA for the CDR3 is TGTGCCACGGGGACAGGGGGAATCAATGAGCAGTTCTTC.

The chain recombines TRBV4-1 with TRBJ2-2, with TRBD1 as a possible D gene (7 bases). The CDR3 spans 16 residues. Germline V gene data show CDR1 as MGHRA and CDR2 as YSYEKL. Trimming cost V 0 bases and J 3 bases, with 11 bases left between them. The CDR3: CASSQDGGQYTGELFF. Here the CDR3 DNA reads TGCGCCAGCAGCCAAGACGGGGGACAGTACACCGGGGAGCTGTTTTTT.

The chain joins TRBV10-3 to TRBJ2-7; 10 positions agree with TRBD1. CDR1 is ENHRY, CDR2 SYGVKD, per germline. The CDR3 loop spans 14 amino acids. V dropped 7 bases and J dropped 1; count of bases not matched to a gene: 4. The CDR3 DNA is TGTGCCATCAAATCGGACAGGGGGTCCTACGAGCAGTACTTC. It encodes CAIKSDRGSYEQYF.

The chain joins TRBV7-2 to TRBJ1-6; D call uncertain. V lost 6 bases and J 9 bases, leaving 12 bases between the germline ends. The CDR3 is made up of 13 amino acids. Germline CDR1 SGHTA, CDR2 FQGNSA. CDR3 DNA: TGTGCCAGCAGGATTGTGTCAGGTTCACCCCTCCACTTT. This encodes CASRIVSGSPLHF.

This clone was seen just once. This chain links TRBV19 with TRBJ2-5; D remains ambiguous. Germline CDR1 LNHDA, CDR2 SQIVND (reference sequence). With 5 bases removed from V and 0 bases from J, the gap between germline ends came to 10 bases. This CDR3 is 14 amino acids long. CDR3 sequence: CASSAARYQETQYF. The CDR3 region has the DNA TGTGCCAGTAGTGCCGCACGGTACCAAGAGACCCAGTACTTC.

The chain joins TRBV11-2 to TRBJ2-7; 15 positions match TRBD2. Unmatched junction bases numbered 13, after V lost 6 bases and J lost 4 bases. The CDR3 runs 18 residues. The germline V gene encodes CDR1 SGHAT and CDR2 FQNNGV. DNA of the CDR3: TGTGCCAGCAGGAAATCAACGGGACTAGCGGGAGGCGGTTACGAGCAGTACTTC. The encoded protein is CASRKSTGLAGGGYEQYF.

The chain uses TRBV7-9 and TRBJ1-1; D gene uncertain. V was clipped by 6 bases and J by 4 bases, with 12 bases between them. Germline CDR1 reads SEHNR; CDR2 reads FQNEAQ (reference sequence). This CDR3 spans 13 amino acids. CDR3 residues: CASSYQRGTEAFF. CDR3 nucleotides: TGTGCCAGCAGTTACCAACGGGGCACTGAAGCTTTCTTT.

The chain employs TRBV7-2 and TRBJ2-5; 9 nucleotides agree with TRBD2. Germline CDR1 is SGHTA and CDR2 is FQGNSA. The V gene end was trimmed by 5 bases and the J gene end by 4 bases; junction bases not matched to a gene: 11. The CDR3 has 16 residues. CDR3 protein: CASSPIVASGVETQYF. The CDR3 nucleotides are TGTGCCAGCAGCCCAATAGTGGCTAGCGGGGTAGAGACCCAGTACTTC.

The chain has TRBV19 and TRBJ1-1; D gene unclear. The CDR3 is 14 amino acids. Germline V lookup: CDR1 LNHDA, CDR2 SQIVND (reference sequence). V lost 4 bases and J 4 bases, leaving 13 bases between the germline ends. This chain's CDR3 is CASSTSPEVTEAFF. The CDR3 nucleotides are TGTGCCAGTAGTACTTCGCCGGAGGTCACTGAAGCTTTCTTT.

This clone was recorded only once. The chain carries TRBV4-2 and TRBJ1-4, with D possibly matching TRBD1 (5 bases). Trimming stripped 1 base from V and 6 bases from J, with 12 bases between. There are 15 residues in the CDR3. Germline V gives CDR1 LGHNA, CDR2 YNFKEQ. The CDR3 nucleotides read TGTGCCAGCAGCCAAGCTGGGGCAGTCGATGAAAAACTGTTTTTT. This sequence encodes CASSQAGAVDEKLFF.